Below, 10 T cell receptor beta chains from the same sample are listed, as sequenced in a study of Ad26.COV2.S vaccination and SARS-CoV-2 variants. Treatment here: approximately 18 received Ad26.COV2.S at low or high dose, single or two shots; about 5 received placebo; per-sample allocation not given. Samples were taken on day 63 after the first vaccine or placebo injection. Measured with immunoSEQ multiplex PCR; TCRdb has only the in-frame clones, and not every one. The data hold fewer than 400,000 clones, with about 82% observed a single time. The specimen was peripheral blood, collected in a trial of Ad26.COV2.S vaccine versus placebo. The source of these receptors is a person between 18 and 65 years old who received the Ad26.COV2.S COVID-19 vaccine or a placebo.

The chain uses TRBV11-1 and TRBJ2-1; D is possibly TRBD1 (6 bases). The CDR3 has 16 amino acids. Trimming stripped 0 bases from V and 9 bases from J, with 18 bases between. Germline assignment: CDR1 SGHAT and CDR2 FQDESV (reference sequence). The CDR3 protein is CASSLAMWAGVSEQFF. DNA for the CDR3: TGTGCCAGCAGCTTAGCCATGTGGGCAGGGGTGAGTGAGCAGTTCTTC.

This clone was detected a few times. The chain couples TRBV10-3 to TRBJ2-5; perhaps D is TRBD1 or TRBD2 (7 bases each). Trimming removed 8 bases from V and 5 bases from J, with 18 bases in between. Germline V gives CDR1 ENHRY, CDR2 SYGVKD. The CDR3 totals 14 residues. CDR3 bases: TGTGCCATCCGCGGGGGACAGAAGGGGGAGACCCAGTACTTC. Protein product: CAIRGGQKGETQYF.

This rearrangement joins TRBV9 to TRBJ2-3, with D perhaps assigned TRBD1 or TRBD2 (6 bases each). This CDR3 region has 14 residues. The V end was cut by 6 bases, the J end by 5 bases, with 16 bases between. Germline V gene data show CDR1 as SGDLS and CDR2 as YYNGEE. CDR3 in DNA: TGTGCCAGCAACGGGGGTCAGGGGCAAGATACGCAGTATTTT. This encodes CASNGGQGQDTQYF.

The chain combines TRBV2 with TRBJ2-2, with D possibly TRBD1 on 5 matching bases. There are 16 residues in the CDR3. The V and J ends lost 6 bases and 5 bases respectively, with 19 bases between them. Germline V gives CDR1 SNHLY, CDR2 FYNNEI. DNA for the CDR3: TGTGCCAGCAGAACCAGGGTCTTTGGGATTACCGGGGAGCTGTTTTTT. It codes for CASRTRVFGITGELFF.

This chain uses TRBV7-6 with TRBJ1-3; D perhaps matches TRBD1 (5 bases). V lost 5 bases and J 0 bases, leaving 11 bases between the germline ends. The CDR3 sequence is 15 residues long. The germline CDR1 and CDR2 sequences are SGHVS and FNYEAQ. The CDR3 loop is CASSGDGSSGNTIYF. The CDR3 coding sequence is TGTGCCAGCAGCGGGGACGGGAGCTCTGGAAACACCATATATTTT.

The chain uses TRBV19 and TRBJ1-5; D is unresolved. V lost 3 bases and J lost 3, with 9 bases in between. Germline lookup yields CDR1 LNHDA and CDR2 SQIVND (reference sequence). The CDR3 loop spans 14 amino acids. This chain's CDR3 is CASSMFTSNQPQHF. The CDR3 region has the DNA TGTGCCAGTAGTATGTTCACGTCCAATCAGCCCCAGCATTTT.

The V gene is TRBV19, the J gene TRBJ2-3; no clear D gene. The CDR3 consists of 13 residues. Germline V gives CDR1 LNHDA, CDR2 SQIVND (reference sequence). Trimming took off 5 bases at V and 4 bases at J, with 10 bases between the two ends. The CDR3 nucleotides are TGTGCCAGTAGTGCAGCGCCGCCAGATACGCAGTATTTT. Encoded protein: CASSAAPPDTQYF.

The CDR3 sequence: CASSLGGGGYTF. The CDR3 DNA follows: TGTGCCAGCAGCTTGGGCGGGGGTGGCTACACCTTC. The rearrangement uses TRBV13 and TRBJ1-2; D is possibly TRBD1 (5 bases). The germline CDR1 and CDR2 sequences are PRHDT and FYEKMQ (reference sequence). The V end was cut by 3 bases, the J end by 7 bases, with 9 bases between. The CDR3 is 12 residues long. Looking up the rest from reference TRBV13 and TRBJ1-2 gives the full variable domain: AAGVIQSPRHLIKEKRETATLKCYPIPRHDTVYWYQQGPGQDPQFLISFYEKMQSDKGSIPDRFSAQQFSDYHSELNMSSLELGDSALYFCASSLGGGGYTFGSGTRLTVV.

The rearrangement uses TRBV19 and TRBJ2-1; no firm D call. CDR3 size: 17 residues. CDR1 is LNHDA, CDR2 SQIVND, per germline (reference sequence). The V end lost 4 bases, the J end lost 6 bases, and 22 bases lay between the germline ends. CDR3 in DNA: TGTGCCAGTAGTACGTACGTTAGTCCCCCCGGAATCAATGAGCAGTTCTTC. Protein product: CASSTYVSPPGINEQFF. The full variable domain, its missing parts supplied by reference TRBV19 and TRBJ2-1, is DGGITQSPKYLFRKEGQNVTLSCEQNLNHDAMYWYRQDPGQGLRLIYYSQIVNDFQKGDIAEGYSVSREKKESFPLTVTSAQKNPTAFYLCASSTYVSPPGINEQFFGPGTRLTVL.

The chain employs TRBV24-1 and TRBJ2-7, with D maybe TRBD1 (5 bases). The CDR3 length is 15 residues. Germline V gene sequence: CDR1 KGHDR, CDR2 SFDVKD. Trimming pared 2 bases from V and 5 bases from J, leaving 15 bases between. The CDR3 coding sequence is TGTGCCACCAGTGATTCTAAGACAGTCCGAGACGAGCAGTACTTC. Residues: CATSDSKTVRDEQYF.